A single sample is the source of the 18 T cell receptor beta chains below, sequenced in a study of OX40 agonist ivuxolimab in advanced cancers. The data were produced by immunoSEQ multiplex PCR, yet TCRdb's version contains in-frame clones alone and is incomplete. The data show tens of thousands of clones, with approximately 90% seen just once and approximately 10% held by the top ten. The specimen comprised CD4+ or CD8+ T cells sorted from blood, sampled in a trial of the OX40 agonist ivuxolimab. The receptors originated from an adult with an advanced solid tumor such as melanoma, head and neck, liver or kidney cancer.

The CDR3 sequence is CASSYSRGWENYEQYF. The CDR3 nucleotides are TGTGCCAGCAGTTACTCGAGGGGCTGGGAGAACTACGAGCAGTACTTC. The chain recombines TRBV6-5 with TRBJ2-7; either TRBD1 or TRBD2 may supply D (5 bases each). CDR1 and CDR2 from the germline V gene are MNHEY and SVGAGI. The CDR3 has 16 residues. With 0 bases removed from V and 3 bases from J, the gap between germline ends came to 15 bases.

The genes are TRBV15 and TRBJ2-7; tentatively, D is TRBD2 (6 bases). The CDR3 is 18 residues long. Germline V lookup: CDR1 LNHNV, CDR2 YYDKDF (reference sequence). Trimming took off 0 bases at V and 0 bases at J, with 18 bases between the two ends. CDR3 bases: TGTGCCACCAGCAGAGATCGGGGTTCGGGAGCGCGCTCCTACGAGCAGTACTTC. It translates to CATSRDRGSGARSYEQYF.

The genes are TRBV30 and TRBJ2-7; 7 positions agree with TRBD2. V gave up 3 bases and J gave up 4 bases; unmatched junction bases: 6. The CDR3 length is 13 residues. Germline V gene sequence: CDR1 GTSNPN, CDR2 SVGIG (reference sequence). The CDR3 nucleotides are TGTGCCTGGAGAAGGGAGGGGCGATACGAGCAGTACTTC. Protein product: CAWRREGRYEQYF.

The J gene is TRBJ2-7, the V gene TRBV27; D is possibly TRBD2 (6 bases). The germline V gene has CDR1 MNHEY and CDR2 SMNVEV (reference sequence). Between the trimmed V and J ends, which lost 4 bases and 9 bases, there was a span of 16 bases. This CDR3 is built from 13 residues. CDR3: CASSSRSGRGQYF. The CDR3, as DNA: TGTGCCAGCAGTTCGCGAAGTGGGCGGGGGCAGTACTTC.

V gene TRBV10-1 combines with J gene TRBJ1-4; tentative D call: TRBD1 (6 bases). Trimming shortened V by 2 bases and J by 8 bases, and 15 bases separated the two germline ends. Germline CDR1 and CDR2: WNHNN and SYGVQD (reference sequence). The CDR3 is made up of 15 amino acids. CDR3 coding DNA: TGCGCCAGCAGTGAGAGAGAGGGGGAACGGGAAAAACTGTTTTTT. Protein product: CASSEREGEREKLFF.

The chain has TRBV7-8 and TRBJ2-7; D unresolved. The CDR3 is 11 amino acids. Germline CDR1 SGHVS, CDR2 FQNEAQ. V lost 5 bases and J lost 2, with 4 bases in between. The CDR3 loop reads CASSEAYEQYF. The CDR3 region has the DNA TGTGCCAGCAGCGAGGCCTACGAGCAGTACTTC.

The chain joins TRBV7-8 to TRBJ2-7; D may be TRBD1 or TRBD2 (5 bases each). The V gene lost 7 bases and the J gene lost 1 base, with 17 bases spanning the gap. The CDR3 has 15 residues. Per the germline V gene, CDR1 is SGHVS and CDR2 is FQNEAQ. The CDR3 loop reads CASTRRESLSYEQYF. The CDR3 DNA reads TGTGCCAGCACCCGCAGGGAGTCGTTATCCTACGAGCAGTACTTC.

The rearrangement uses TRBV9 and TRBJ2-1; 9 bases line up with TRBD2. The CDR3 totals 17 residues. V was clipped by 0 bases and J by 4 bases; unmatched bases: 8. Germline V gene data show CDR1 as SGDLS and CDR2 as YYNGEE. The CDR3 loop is CASSVEGSGSDYNEQFF. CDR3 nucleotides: TGTGCCAGCAGCGTAGAGGGTAGCGGGAGCGATTACAATGAGCAGTTCTTC.

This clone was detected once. CDR3 in amino acids: CASSFEQGYEQYF. The CDR3 DNA is TGTGCCAGCAGCTTCGAACAGGGCTACGAGCAGTACTTC. V gene TRBV7-9 combines with J gene TRBJ2-7, with D tentatively TRBD1 (6 bases). Germline lookup yields CDR1 SEHNR and CDR2 FQNEAQ (reference sequence). V was shortened by 3 bases and J by 3 bases, with 9 bases between the two germline ends. This CDR3 is 13 amino acids long. The full variable domain, completed using reference TRBV7-9 and TRBJ2-7, is DTGVSQNPRHKITKRGQNVTFRCDPISEHNRLYWYRQTLGQGPEFLTYFQNEAQLEKSRLLSDRFSAERPKGSFSTLEIQRTEQGDSAMYLCASSFEQGYEQYFGPGTRLTVT.

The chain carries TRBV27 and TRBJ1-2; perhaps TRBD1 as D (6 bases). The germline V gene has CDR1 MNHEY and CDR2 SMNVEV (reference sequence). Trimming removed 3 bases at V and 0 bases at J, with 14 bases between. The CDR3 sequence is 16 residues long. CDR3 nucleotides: TGTGCCAGCAGTTTTAAGGGAACAGGGACTAACTATGGCTACACCTTC. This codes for CASSFKGTGTNYGYTF.

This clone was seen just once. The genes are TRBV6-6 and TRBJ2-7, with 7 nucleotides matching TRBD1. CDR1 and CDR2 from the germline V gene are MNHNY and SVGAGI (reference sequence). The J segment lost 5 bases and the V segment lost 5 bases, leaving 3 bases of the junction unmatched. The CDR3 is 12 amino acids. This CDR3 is CASSIDRDEQYF. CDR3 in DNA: TGTGCCAGCAGTATAGACAGGGACGAGCAGTACTTC.

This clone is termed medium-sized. The CDR3 here is CASSQPGQGSEQYF. CDR3 sequence (DNA): TGCGCCAGCAGCCAACCGGGACAGGGGAGCGAGCAGTACTTC. The chain links TRBV4-1 to TRBJ2-7, with 10 positions matching TRBD1. The J segment lost 6 bases and the V segment lost 2 bases, leaving 4 bases of the junction unmatched. The CDR3 is 14 residues long. From germline, CDR1 is MGHRA and CDR2 YSYEKL.

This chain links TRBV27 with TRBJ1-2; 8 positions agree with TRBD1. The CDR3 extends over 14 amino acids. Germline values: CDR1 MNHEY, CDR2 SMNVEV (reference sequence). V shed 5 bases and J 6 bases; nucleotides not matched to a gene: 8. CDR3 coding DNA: TGTGCCAGCAGTCCCCAGGGGGCGAGGAATGGCTACACCTTC. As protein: CASSPQGARNGYTF.

The DNA for the CDR3 is TGTGCCAGCAGCCCCATTGGACAGGGTGACTATGGCTACACCTTC. Its protein product is CASSPIGQGDYGYTF. The chain uses TRBV7-3 and TRBJ1-2, with 8 bases that match TRBD1. With 5 bases clipped from V and 3 bases from J, the junction kept 8 bases outside the gene matches. The CDR3 has 15 residues. Germline V CDR1 and CDR2: SGHTA, FQGTGA. The full variable domain, rest sourced from reference TRBV7-3 and TRBJ1-2, is GAGVSQTPSNKVTEKGKYVELRCDPISGHTALYWYRQSLGQGPEFLIYFQGTGAADDSGLPNDRFFAVRPEGSVSTLKIQRTERGDSAVYLCASSPIGQGDYGYTFGSGTRLTVV.

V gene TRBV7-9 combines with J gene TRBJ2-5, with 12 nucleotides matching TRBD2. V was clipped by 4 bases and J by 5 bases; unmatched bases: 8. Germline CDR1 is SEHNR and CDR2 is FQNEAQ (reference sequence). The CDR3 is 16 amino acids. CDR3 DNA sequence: TGTGCCAGCAGCTCCCAACTAGCGGGAGGCTGGGAGACCCAGTACTTC. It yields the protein CASSSQLAGGWETQYF.

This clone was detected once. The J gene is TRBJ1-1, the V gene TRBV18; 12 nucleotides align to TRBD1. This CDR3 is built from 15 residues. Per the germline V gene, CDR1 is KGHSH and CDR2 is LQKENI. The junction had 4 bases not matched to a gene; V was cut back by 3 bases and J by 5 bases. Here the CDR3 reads CASSPGQGAVTEAFF. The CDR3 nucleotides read TGTGCCAGCTCACCGGGACAGGGGGCGGTAACTGAAGCTTTCTTT.

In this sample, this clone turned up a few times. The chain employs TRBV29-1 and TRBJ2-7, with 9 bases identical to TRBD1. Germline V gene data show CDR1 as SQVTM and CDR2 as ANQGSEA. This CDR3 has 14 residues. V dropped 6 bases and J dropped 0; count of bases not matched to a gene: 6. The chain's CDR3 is CSVGTGSLSYEQYF. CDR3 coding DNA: TGCAGCGTAGGGACAGGGTCCCTCTCCTACGAGCAGTACTTC.

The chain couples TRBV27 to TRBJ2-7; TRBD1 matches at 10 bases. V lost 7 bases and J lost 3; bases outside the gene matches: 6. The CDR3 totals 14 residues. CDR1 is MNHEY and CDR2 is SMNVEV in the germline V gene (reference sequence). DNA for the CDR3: TGTGCCAGCAAACTCGGGACAGGGGACTACGAGCAGTACTTC. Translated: CASKLGTGDYEQYF.